This paragraph reports one TCR beta chain. What it binds is unknown. This sample is drawn from a study of beta chain features in type 1 diabetes. Study-level points and caveats: When Type 1 diabetes patients were examined, their TCRB CDR3s proved moderately but significantly shorter in all four CD4+ subsets.

Reverse transcription of all isolated RNA meant that expressed TCRB transcripts were sequenced. Sequencing used immunoSEQ multiplex PCR; TCRdb keeps in-frame clones, though not all of them. The repertoire has some 240,000 clones, 16% of them found once; the top ten carry 0.065% to 0.095%. V lost 3 bases and J 1 base, leaving 4 bases between the germline ends. The CDR3 loop spans 12 amino acids. Germline-derived CDR1 and CDR2 are SQVTM and ANQGSEA. The receptor was isolated from a man aged 25-40 years with type 1 diabetes. The material sequenced was naive CD4+ T cells from blood. The genes are TRBV29-1 and TRBJ2-1, with unresolved D. The CDR3 nucleotides read TGCAGCGTTGATGGTTCCTACAATGAGCAGTTCTTC. Its protein product is CSVDGSYNEQFF.